This record looks at one T cell receptor (beta chain) sequence and its context. Trimming stripped 4 bases from V and 0 bases from J, with 3 bases between. Germline V gives CDR1 ENHRY, CDR2 SYGVKD. The CDR3 covers 12 residues. Per the original methods: The authors estimated nucleated cell counts from reference gene primer amplification. Clones were sequenced by immunoSEQ multiplex PCR, and TCRdb holds only the in-frame ones, with some missing. That table furnishes V, J and clone size, whereas the DNA furnished D and trimming. The sample comprises approximately 150,000 clones, around 84% of which are singletons, and roughly a tenth rests with the top ten. The source of the sample is a study of blood T cell repertoires in COVID-19. Study context: From the United States, Italy and Spain came samples of acute and convalescent COVID-19. In each case, the material was cDNA or gDNA derived from T cells, B-cell-depleted T cells, or PBMCs.

This chain links TRBV10-3 with TRBJ1-1; the D is unclear. The material sequenced was peripheral blood. This sequence originates from a man aged 55-75 years with active or convalescent COVID-19. The CDR3 sequence is CAISAMNTEAFF. In DNA, the CDR3 is TGTGCCATCAGTGCAATGAACACTGAAGCTTTCTTT.